This T cell receptor beta chain was sequenced during a study of T cells in tuberculosis. General study points: Low-affinity CD1B-GMM tetramer-binding T cells may have been missed.

Clones were sequenced by immunoSEQ multiplex PCR, and TCRdb holds only the in-frame ones, with some missing. The top ten clones hold around a fifth of a sample with about 58,000 clones, roughly 87% of them seen once. After thawing and overnight rest, PBMC were stained with GMM-loaded CD1B tetramer, viability dye and anti-CD3 for sorting. C32 glucose monomycolate from Rhodococcus equi was loaded onto the CD1B tetramers. CDR3 length: 15 amino acids. Trimming removed 0 bases from V and 8 bases from J, with 16 bases in between. Germline V gene sequence: CDR1 MRHNA, CDR2 SNTAGT. Sequences were obtained from CD1b-GMM tetramer-negative cells sorted from PBMCs. The chain is built from TRBV6-4 and TRBJ1-2, with a weak D call TRBD1 (5 bases). The sequence derives from an adult woman with latent tuberculosis. In DNA, the CDR3 is TGTGCCAGCAGTGACTCAACTGGACACATAGGAGGCTACACCTTC. Translating gives CASSDSTGHIGGYTF.